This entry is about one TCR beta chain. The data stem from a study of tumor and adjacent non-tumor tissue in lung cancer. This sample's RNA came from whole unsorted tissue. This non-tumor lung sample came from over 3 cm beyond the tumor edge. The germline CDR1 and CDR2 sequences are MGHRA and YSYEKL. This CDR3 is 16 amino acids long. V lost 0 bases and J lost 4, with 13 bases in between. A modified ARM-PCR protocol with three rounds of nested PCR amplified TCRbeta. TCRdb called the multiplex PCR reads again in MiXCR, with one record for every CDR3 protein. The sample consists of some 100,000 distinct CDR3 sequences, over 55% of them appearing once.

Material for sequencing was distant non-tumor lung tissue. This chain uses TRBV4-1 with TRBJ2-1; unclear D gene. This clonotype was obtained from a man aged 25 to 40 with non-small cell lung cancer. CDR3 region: CASSQDGSNAYNEQFF. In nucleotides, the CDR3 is TGCGCCAGCAGCCAAGACGGTTCCAACGCTTACAATGAGCAGTTCTTC.